The entry below describes one TCR beta chain. The sample belongs to a study of control samples from healthy donors and cancer patients. Here immunoSEQ multiplex PCR was the method, and the copy in TCRdb shows in-frame clones only, minus some. The sample holds about 230,000 clones, 82% seen once. The specimen was PBMCs. This TCR derives from a woman aged 55 to 70 with lung cancer.

CDR3 loop: CASSPYQGTYEQYF. The CDR3 nucleotides read TGTGCCAGCTCACCATACCAGGGTACCTACGAGCAGTACTTC. The chain couples TRBV18 to TRBJ2-7, with a possible D match to TRBD1 (5 bases). Germline V lookup: CDR1 KGHSH, CDR2 LQKENI. V lost 2 bases, J lost 2 bases, and 10 bases lay in between. The CDR3 contains 14 residues. The full variable domain, its missing parts supplied by reference TRBV18 and TRBJ2-7, is NAGVMQNPRHLVRRRGQEARLRCSPMKGHSHVYWYRQLPEEGLKFMVYLQKENIIDESGMPKERFSAEFPKEGPSILRIQQVVRGDSAAYFCASSPYQGTYEQYFGPGTRLTVT.